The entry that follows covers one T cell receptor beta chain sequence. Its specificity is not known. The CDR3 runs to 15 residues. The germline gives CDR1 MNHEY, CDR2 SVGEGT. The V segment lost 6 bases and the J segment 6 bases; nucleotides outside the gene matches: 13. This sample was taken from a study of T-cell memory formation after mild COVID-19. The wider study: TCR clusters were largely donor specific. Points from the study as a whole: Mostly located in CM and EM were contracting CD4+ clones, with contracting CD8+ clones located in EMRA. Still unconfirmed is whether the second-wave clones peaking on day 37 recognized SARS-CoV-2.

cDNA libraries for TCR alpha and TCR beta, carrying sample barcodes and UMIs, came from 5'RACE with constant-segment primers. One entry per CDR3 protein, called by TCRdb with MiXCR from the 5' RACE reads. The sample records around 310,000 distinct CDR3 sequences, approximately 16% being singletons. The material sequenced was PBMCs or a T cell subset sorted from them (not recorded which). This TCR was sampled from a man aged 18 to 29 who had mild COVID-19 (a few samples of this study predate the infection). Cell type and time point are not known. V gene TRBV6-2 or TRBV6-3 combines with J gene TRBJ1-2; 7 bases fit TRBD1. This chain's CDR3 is CASSRPPGTEDGYTF. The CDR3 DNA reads TGTGCCAGCAGCCGACCCCCAGGGACAGAGGATGGCTACACCTTC.